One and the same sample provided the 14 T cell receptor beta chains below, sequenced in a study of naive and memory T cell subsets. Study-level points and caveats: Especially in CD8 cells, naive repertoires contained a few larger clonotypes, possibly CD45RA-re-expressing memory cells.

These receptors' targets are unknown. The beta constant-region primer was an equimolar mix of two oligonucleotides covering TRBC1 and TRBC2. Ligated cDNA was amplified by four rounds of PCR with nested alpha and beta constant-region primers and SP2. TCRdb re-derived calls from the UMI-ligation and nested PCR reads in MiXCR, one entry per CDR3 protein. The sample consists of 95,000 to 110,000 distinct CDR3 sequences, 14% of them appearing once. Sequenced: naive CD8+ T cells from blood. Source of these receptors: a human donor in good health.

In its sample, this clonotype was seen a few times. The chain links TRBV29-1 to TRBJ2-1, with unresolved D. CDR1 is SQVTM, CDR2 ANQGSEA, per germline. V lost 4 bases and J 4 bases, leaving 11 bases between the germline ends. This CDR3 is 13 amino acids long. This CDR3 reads CSVVSSGYNEQFF. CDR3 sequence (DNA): TGCAGCGTTGTTTCCTCTGGGTACAATGAGCAGTTCTTC.

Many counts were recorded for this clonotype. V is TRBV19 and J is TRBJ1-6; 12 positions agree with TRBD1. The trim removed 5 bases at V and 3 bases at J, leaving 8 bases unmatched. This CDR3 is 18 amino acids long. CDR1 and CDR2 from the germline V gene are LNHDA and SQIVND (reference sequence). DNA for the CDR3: TGTGCCAGTAGTGCCGGGACAGGGGGCGCACTCTATAATTCACCCCTCCACTTT. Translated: CASSAGTGGALYNSPLHF.

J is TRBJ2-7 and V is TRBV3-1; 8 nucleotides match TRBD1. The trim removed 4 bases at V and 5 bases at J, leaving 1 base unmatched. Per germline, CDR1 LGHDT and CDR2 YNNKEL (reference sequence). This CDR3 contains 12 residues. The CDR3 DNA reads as TGTGCCAGCAGCCCGACAGGGGACGAGCAGTACTTC. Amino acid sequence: CASSPTGDEQYF.

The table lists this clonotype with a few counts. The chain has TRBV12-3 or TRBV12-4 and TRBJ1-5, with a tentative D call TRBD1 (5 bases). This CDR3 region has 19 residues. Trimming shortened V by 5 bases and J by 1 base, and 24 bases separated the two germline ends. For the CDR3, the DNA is TGTGCCAGCAGTCCCTACCTAGGCAGGGATCTAGAGAGCAATCAGCCCCAGCATTTT. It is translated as CASSPYLGRDLESNQPQHF.

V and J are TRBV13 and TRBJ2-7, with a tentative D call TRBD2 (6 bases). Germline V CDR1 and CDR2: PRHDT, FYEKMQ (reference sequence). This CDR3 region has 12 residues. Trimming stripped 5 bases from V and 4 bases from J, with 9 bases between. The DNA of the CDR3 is TGTGCCAGCAGCCAGGGACTTTACGAGCAGTACGTC. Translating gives CASSQGLYEQYV.

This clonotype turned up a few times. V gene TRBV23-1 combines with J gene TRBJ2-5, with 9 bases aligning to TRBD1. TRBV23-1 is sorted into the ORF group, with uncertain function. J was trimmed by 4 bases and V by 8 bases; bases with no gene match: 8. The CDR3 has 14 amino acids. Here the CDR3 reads CASQTGGGGETQYF. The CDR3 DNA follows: TGCGCCAGCCAGACAGGGGGTGGGGGAGAGACCCAGTACTTC.

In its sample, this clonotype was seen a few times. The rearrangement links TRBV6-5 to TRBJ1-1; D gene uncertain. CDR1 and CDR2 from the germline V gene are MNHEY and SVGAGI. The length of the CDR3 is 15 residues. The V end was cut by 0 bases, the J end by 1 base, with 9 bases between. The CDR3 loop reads CASSYSLLANTEAFF. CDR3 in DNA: TGTGCCAGCAGTTACTCGCTCCTGGCGAACACTGAAGCTTTCTTT.

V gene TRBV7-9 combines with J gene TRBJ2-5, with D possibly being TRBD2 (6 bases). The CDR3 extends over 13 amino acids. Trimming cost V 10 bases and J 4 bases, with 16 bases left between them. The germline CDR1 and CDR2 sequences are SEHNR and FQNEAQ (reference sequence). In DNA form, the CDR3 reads TGTGCCACGACGACTGCGGGGACAGAGACCCAGTACTTC. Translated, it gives CATTTAGTETQYF. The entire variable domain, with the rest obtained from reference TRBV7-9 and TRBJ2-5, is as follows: DTGVSQNPRHKITKRGQNVTFRCDPISEHNRLYWYRQTLGQGPEFLTYFQNEAQLEKSRLLSDRFSAERPKGSFSTLEIQRTEQGDSAMYLCATTTAGTETQYFGPGTRLLVL.

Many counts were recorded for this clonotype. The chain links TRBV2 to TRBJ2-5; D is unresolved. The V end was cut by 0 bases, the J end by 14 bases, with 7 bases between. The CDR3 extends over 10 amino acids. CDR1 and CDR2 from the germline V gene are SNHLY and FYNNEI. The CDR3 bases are TGTGCCAGCAGTGAAGCGCTTCGTTACTTC. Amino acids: CASSEALRYF.

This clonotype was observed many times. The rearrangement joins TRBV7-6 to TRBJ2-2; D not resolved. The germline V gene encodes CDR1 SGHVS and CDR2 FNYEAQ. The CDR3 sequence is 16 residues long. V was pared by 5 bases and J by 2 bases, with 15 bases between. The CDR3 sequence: CASSPMGFVNTGELFF. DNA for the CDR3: TGTGCCAGCAGCCCGATGGGGTTTGTTAACACCGGGGAGCTGTTTTTT.

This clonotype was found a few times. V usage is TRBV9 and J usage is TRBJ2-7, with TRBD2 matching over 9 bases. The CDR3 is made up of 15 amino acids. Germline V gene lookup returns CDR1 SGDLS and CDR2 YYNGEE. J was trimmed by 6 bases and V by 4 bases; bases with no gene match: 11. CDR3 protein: CASSPTGTSHAEQYF. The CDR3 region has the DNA TGTGCCAGCAGCCCCACCGGGACTAGCCATGCCGAGCAGTACTTC.

CDR3 coding DNA: TGTGCCAGCAGAGGGACGGCAGATACGCAGTATTTT. Encoded protein: CASRGTADTQYF. J is TRBJ2-3 and V is TRBV7-9; D is tentatively TRBD1 or TRBD2 (5 bases each). This CDR3 contains 12 residues. Germline values: CDR1 SEHNR, CDR2 FQNEAQ (reference sequence). Deletions cut 6 bases from V and 4 bases from J, with 8 bases between.

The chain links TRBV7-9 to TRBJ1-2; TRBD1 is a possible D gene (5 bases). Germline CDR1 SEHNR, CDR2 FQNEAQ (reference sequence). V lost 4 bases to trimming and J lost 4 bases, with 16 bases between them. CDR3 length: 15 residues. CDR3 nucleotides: TGTGCCAGCAGCTCCGAAGGGACCGGGGGCTATGGCTACACCTTC. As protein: CASSSEGTGGYGYTF.

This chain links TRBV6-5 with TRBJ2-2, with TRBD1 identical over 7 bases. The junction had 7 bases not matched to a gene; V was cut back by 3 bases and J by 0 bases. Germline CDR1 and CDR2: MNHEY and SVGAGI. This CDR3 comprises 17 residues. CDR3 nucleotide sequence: TGTGCCAGCAGTTATCACCCCGGGACAGCGAACACCGGGGAGCTGTTTTTT. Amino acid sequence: CASSYHPGTANTGELFF.